The rows below give T cell receptor beta chains drawn from one sample of a study of control samples from healthy donors and cancer patients. Some clones are missing from TCRdb's copy, which holds only in-frame ones; the method was immunoSEQ multiplex PCR. The profile shows roughly 76,000 clones, about 94% of them singletons. The sample consisted of blood. The receptor set was obtained from a woman aged 18-35 years in good health. Each CDR3 is given with its conserved first and last residue. The D gene is left open where the match is weak. Clone size is shown for a subset of rows, as once, few, many or a class of expanded clone.

once	TRBJ2-3	NA	TRBV6-2/TRBV6-3	TGTGCCAGCAGTTACTACGGCTCAGGAAGCACAGATACGCAGTATTTT	CASSYYGSGSTDTQYF
NA	TRBJ1-1	TRBD1	TRBV7-8	TGTGCCAGCAGCGGAGACAGGGGAGGGGTGGGGTTCTTT	CASSGDRGGVGFF
NA	TRBJ2-3	TRBD1	TRBV11-2	TGTGCCAGCAGCTTAGATCAGGGGGCGCAGTATTTT	CASSLDQGAQYF
NA	TRBJ1-6	NA	TRBV3-1/TRBV3-2	TGTGCCAGCAGCCTTTCCAGGGCTAATTCACCCCTCCACTTT	CASSLSRANSPLHF
NA	TRBJ1-5	NA	TRBV24-1	TGTGCCACCAGCCAGGGCGGCCAGCCCCAGCATTTT	CATSQGGQPQHF
once	TRBJ2-5	TRBD1	TRBV5-4	TGTGCCAGCAGCCCCGGGACAGGGAGTACGGAGACCCAGTACTTC	CASSPGTGSTETQYF
NA	TRBJ2-7	NA	TRBV5-6	TGTGCCAGCACCTGGGGGAGTAGTCGAGAGCAGTACTTC	CASTWGSSREQYF
NA	TRBJ2-1	NA	TRBV11-2	TGTGCCAGCAGCTCCTGGGCGCACAATGAGCAGTTCTTC	CASSSWAHNEQFF
NA	TRBJ2-5	TRBD1	TRBV5-4	TGTGCCAGCAGCTGGGACAGGCCACAAGAGACCCAGTACTTC	CASSWDRPQETQYF
once	TRBJ2-2	NA	TRBV11-3	TGTGCCAGCAGCTTAGACCTAGCCGGGACACCGAACACCGGGGAGCTGTTTTTT	CASSLDLAGTPNTGELFF
NA	TRBJ2-5	NA	TRBV4-1	TGCGCCAGCAGCCAAGATTGGGTATCGGGTACCCAGTACTTC	CASSQDWVSGTQYF
once	TRBJ2-2	TRBD2	TRBV28	TGTGCCAGCAGTTACGGACTAGCGGTTAACACCGGGGAGCTGTTTTTT	CASSYGLAVNTGELFF
NA	TRBJ1-5	TRBD1	TRBV28	TGTGCCAGCCAAGACCCGGACAGGGGCAATCAGCCCCAGCATTTT	CASQDPDRGNQPQHF
NA	TRBJ2-3	NA	TRBV9	TGTGCCAGCAGCGTAGGCGCAGATACGCAGTATTTT	CASSVGADTQYF
NA	TRBJ2-1	NA	TRBV14	TGTGCCAGCAGCCAAAGATACAATGAGCAGTTCTTC	CASSQRYNEQFF
NA	TRBJ1-6	NA	TRBV27	TGTGCCAGCAGTTTATCTCCGAATTCACCCCTCCACTTT	CASSLSPNSPLHF
NA	TRBJ1-2	TRBD1	TRBV28	TGTGCCAGCAGACTACAGGGGGCAGGCTATGGCTACACCTTC	CASRLQGAGYGYTF
NA	TRBJ2-3	NA	TRBV24-1	TGTGCCACCAGTGAGCGGACACCTCGTAGCACAGATACGCAGTATTTT	CATSERTPRSTDTQYF
NA	TRBJ2-7	TRBD2	TRBV5-1	TGCGCCAGCAGCCGAACTAGCGGAGACCGTTACGAGCAGTACTTC	CASSRTSGDRYEQYF
NA	TRBJ1-6	NA	TRBV7-2	TGTGCCAGCAGAGATCCAGGGGTTTCCTCCTATAATTCACCCCTCCACTTT	CASRDPGVSSYNSPLHF
NA	TRBJ2-7	NA	TRBV5-5	TGTGCCAGCAGCCCCGGACAGATTTCCTACGAGCAGTACTTC	CASSPGQISYEQYF
NA	TRBJ2-2	NA	TRBV7-7	TGTGCCAGCGGCCTAGGAGTCGCCGGGGAGCTGTTTTTT	CASGLGVAGELFF
NA	TRBJ2-7	NA	TRBV7-6	TGTGCCAGCAGCTTAGCCCGGGCAGGGACGGGGGAGCAGTACTTC	CASSLARAGTGEQYF
NA	TRBJ2-3	TRBD2	TRBV2	TGTGCCAGCAGTGATGGTGGTAGCGGGGGGGCCTTAAATACGCAGTATTTT	CASSDGGSGGALNTQYF
once	TRBJ2-7	TRBD1	TRBV19	TGTGCCAGTAGTGCATACCAGGGGGTCTACGAGCAGTACTTC	CASSAYQGVYEQYF
NA	TRBJ1-3	NA	TRBV28	TGTGCCAGCAGTCTGCGGACGGGGGTGGGTAGCACCATATATTTT	CASSLRTGVGSTIYF
NA	TRBJ2-5	TRBD1	TRBV5-1	TGCGCCAGCAGCTTGGGTCGACAGGGGCAAGAGACCCAGTACTTC	CASSLGRQGQETQYF
once	TRBJ2-1	TRBD2	TRBV27	TGTGCCAGCAGTCCCAGGTCAGCGGGGGGACGGGCGTTCTTC	CASSPRSAGGRAFF
NA	TRBJ2-4	NA	TRBV11-2	TGTGCCAGCAGCCCCCCCCTAGCCAAAAACATTCAGTACTTC	CASSPPLAKNIQYF
NA	TRBJ1-3	NA	TRBV28	TGTGCCAGCAGATCCGAACAGGGATTGGGAAACACCATATATTTT	CASRSEQGLGNTIYF
NA	TRBJ1-2	NA	TRBV6-1	TGTGCCAGCAGTGAATCGGGAGGGTTTCGTGGCTACACCTTC	CASSESGGFRGYTF
NA	TRBJ1-2	NA	TRBV12-2	TGTGCAAGTCGCTTAGTTTCGCGACAGGGTGGCGGCTACACCTTC	CASRLVSRQGGGYTF